Listed below are T cell receptor beta chains from one sample, sequenced in a study of cytomegalovirus exposure and HLA in healthy donors. Sequencing was performed with immunoSEQ multiplex PCR; in TCRdb, only in-frame clones are kept and a portion is missing. The sample holds approximately 210,000 clones, approximately 85% seen once. The specimen was PBMCs. These receptors originate from a woman between 18 and 29 years old in good health and CMV-seronegative. Both conserved end residues are part of each CDR3. Each record gives: V gene, J gene, clone size, D gene, CDR3 protein, CDR3 DNA. D genes are given only for firm matches. Part of the rows lack a size; the others show once, few, many or a class for expanded clones.

v_call: TRBV29-1; j_call: TRBJ2-3; clone_size: NA; d_call: TRBD1; cdr3_aa: CSDRDRSTDTQYF; cdr3_nt: TGCAGCGACCGGGACAGAAGCACAGATACGCAGTATTTT
v_call: TRBV6-1; j_call: TRBJ1-5; clone_size: once; d_call: TRBD1; cdr3_aa: CASSYDRGLSQPQHF; cdr3_nt: TGTGCCAGCAGCTATGACAGGGGGCTCAGCCAGCCCCAGCATTTT
v_call: TRBV6-6; j_call: TRBJ1-1; clone_size: NA; d_call: TRBD1; cdr3_aa: CASSYTTDRVSFF; cdr3_nt: TGTGCCAGCAGTTACACAACTGACAGGGTGTCTTTCTTT
v_call: TRBV30; j_call: TRBJ2-7; clone_size: NA; d_call: NA; cdr3_aa: CAWSGRLNYEQYF; cdr3_nt: TGTGCCTGGAGTGGTAGATTAAACTACGAGCAGTACTTC
v_call: TRBV5-1; j_call: TRBJ2-1; clone_size: NA; d_call: TRBD1; cdr3_aa: CASSLTGTGTNEQFF; cdr3_nt: TGCGCCAGCAGCCTAACCGGGACAGGAACCAATGAGCAGTTCTTC
v_call: TRBV2; j_call: TRBJ2-3; clone_size: NA; d_call: TRBD1; cdr3_aa: CASILGQVGTDTQYF; cdr3_nt: TGTGCCAGCATATTGGGACAGGTCGGCACAGATACGCAGTATTTT
v_call: TRBV5-6; j_call: TRBJ1-1; clone_size: NA; d_call: NA; cdr3_aa: CASSLDGQNTEAFF; cdr3_nt: TGTGCCAGCAGCTTGGATGGACAAAACACTGAAGCTTTCTTT
v_call: TRBV7-9; j_call: TRBJ2-3; clone_size: NA; d_call: TRBD2; cdr3_aa: CASSSQSGSRDTQYF; cdr3_nt: TGTGCCAGCAGCTCTCAAAGCGGGAGTAGAGATACGCAGTATTTT
v_call: TRBV7-9; j_call: TRBJ2-3; clone_size: NA; d_call: NA; cdr3_aa: CASSLPPRDFSTDTQYF; cdr3_nt: TGTGCCAGCAGCCTACCCCCACGGGACTTTAGCACAGATACGCAGTATTTT
v_call: TRBV7-7; j_call: TRBJ2-1; clone_size: NA; d_call: NA; cdr3_aa: CASSLTRSNEQFF; cdr3_nt: TGTGCCAGCAGTTTGACTAGGAGCAATGAGCAGTTCTTC
v_call: TRBV5-1; j_call: TRBJ1-1; clone_size: NA; d_call: TRBD1; cdr3_aa: CASSLGDRVTEAFF; cdr3_nt: TGCGCCAGCAGCTTGGGGGACAGGGTCACTGAAGCTTTCTTT
v_call: TRBV2; j_call: TRBJ1-4; clone_size: NA; d_call: NA; cdr3_aa: CASSSLFKLFF; cdr3_nt: TGTGCCAGCAGTTCCCTTTTCAAACTGTTTTTT
v_call: TRBV18; j_call: TRBJ1-3; clone_size: NA; d_call: NA; cdr3_aa: CASSPDGGSSNTIYF; cdr3_nt: TGTGCCAGCTCACCAGACGGAGGGTCCTCCAACACCATATATTTT
v_call: TRBV29-1; j_call: TRBJ2-5; clone_size: few; d_call: NA; cdr3_aa: CSVSGEPLKETQYF; cdr3_nt: TGCAGCGTATCAGGGGAACCTTTGAAAGAGACCCAGTACTTC
v_call: TRBV30; j_call: TRBJ1-1; clone_size: NA; d_call: NA; cdr3_aa: CAWSVLYSNTEAFF; cdr3_nt: TGTGCCTGGAGTGTACTCTATTCGAACACTGAAGCTTTCTTT
v_call: TRBV2; j_call: TRBJ1-1; clone_size: NA; d_call: NA; cdr3_aa: CASGGGTNTEAFF; cdr3_nt: TGTGCCAGCGGGGGGGGGACGAACACTGAAGCTTTCTTT
v_call: TRBV11-2; j_call: TRBJ2-4; clone_size: few; d_call: NA; cdr3_aa: CASSLHGAFGENIQYF; cdr3_nt: TGTGCCAGCAGCTTACATGGAGCGTTTGGCGAAAACATTCAGTACTTC
v_call: TRBV6-4; j_call: TRBJ2-1; clone_size: few; d_call: TRBD2; cdr3_aa: CASSGLAGDHNEQFF; cdr3_nt: TGTGCCAGCAGCGGACTAGCGGGAGACCACAATGAGCAGTTCTTC
v_call: TRBV6-5; j_call: TRBJ2-4; clone_size: NA; d_call: NA; cdr3_aa: CASSYVGRARNEYF; cdr3_nt: TGTGCCAGCAGTTACGTGGGCAGGGCCCGGAATGAGTACTTC
v_call: TRBV2; j_call: TRBJ2-2; clone_size: NA; d_call: TRBD1; cdr3_aa: CASSDDRVNTGELFF; cdr3_nt: TGTGCCAGCAGCGATGACAGGGTCAACACCGGGGAGCTGTTTTTT
v_call: TRBV5-1; j_call: TRBJ1-4; clone_size: NA; d_call: TRBD1; cdr3_aa: CASSPGQGMGKLFF; cdr3_nt: TGCGCCAGCAGCCCGGGACAGGGGATGGGAAAACTGTTTTTT
v_call: TRBV2; j_call: TRBJ2-3; clone_size: NA; d_call: NA; cdr3_aa: CASSDLSGANTDTQYF; cdr3_nt: TGTGCCAGCAGTGATCTGTCGGGAGCTAACACAGATACGCAGTATTTT
v_call: TRBV4-1; j_call: TRBJ1-2; clone_size: NA; d_call: NA; cdr3_aa: CASSQSDYGYTF; cdr3_nt: TGCGCCAGCAGCCAGAGTGACTATGGCTACACCTTC
v_call: TRBV15; j_call: TRBJ1-3; clone_size: NA; d_call: NA; cdr3_aa: CATSSGGSGNTIYF; cdr3_nt: TGTGCCACCAGCAGCGGAGGTTCTGGAAACACCATATATTTT
v_call: TRBV18; j_call: TRBJ2-5; clone_size: NA; d_call: NA; cdr3_aa: CASSSMSGAAETQYF; cdr3_nt: TGTGCCAGCTCATCAATGTCAGGGGCGGCGGAGACCCAGTACTTC
v_call: TRBV14; j_call: TRBJ1-2; clone_size: NA; d_call: TRBD1; cdr3_aa: CASSQDKGQGLANYGYTF; cdr3_nt: TGTGCCAGCAGCCAAGATAAGGGACAGGGACTAGCTAACTATGGCTACACCTTC
v_call: TRBV5-6; j_call: TRBJ1-2; clone_size: NA; d_call: NA; cdr3_aa: CASTYRDSFYGYTF; cdr3_nt: TGTGCCAGCACTTACAGGGATAGCTTCTATGGCTACACCTTC
v_call: TRBV7-3; j_call: TRBJ1-6; clone_size: NA; d_call: NA; cdr3_aa: CASSLKGQPINSPLHF; cdr3_nt: TGTGCCAGCAGCTTAAAGGGGCAGCCCATAAATTCACCCCTCCACTTT
v_call: TRBV19; j_call: TRBJ1-2; clone_size: NA; d_call: TRBD1; cdr3_aa: CASSIRQGRLVDGYTF; cdr3_nt: TGTGCCAGTAGTATACGACAGGGAAGGCTAGTTGATGGCTACACCTTC
v_call: TRBV6-5; j_call: TRBJ2-5; clone_size: NA; d_call: NA; cdr3_aa: CASSYRGLGETQYF; cdr3_nt: TGTGCCAGCAGTTATCGGGGGTTGGGAGAGACCCAGTACTTC
v_call: TRBV5-1; j_call: TRBJ2-3; clone_size: NA; d_call: NA; cdr3_aa: CASSGGRDTITDTQYF; cdr3_nt: TGCGCCAGCAGCGGGGGGAGGGACACTATCACAGATACGCAGTATTTT
v_call: TRBV20-1; j_call: TRBJ2-3; clone_size: NA; d_call: NA; cdr3_aa: CSAGSRDTQYF; cdr3_nt: TGCAGTGCGGGCTCGAGAGATACGCAGTATTTT
v_call: TRBV9; j_call: TRBJ1-6; clone_size: NA; d_call: NA; cdr3_aa: CASSVEGGRTPLHF; cdr3_nt: TGTGCCAGCAGCGTAGAGGGAGGAAGGACACCCCTCCACTTT
v_call: TRBV13; j_call: TRBJ2-1; clone_size: NA; d_call: NA; cdr3_aa: CASSLGEGLDNEQFF; cdr3_nt: TGTGCCAGCAGCTTAGGTGAGGGTCTCGACAATGAGCAGTTCTTC
v_call: TRBV6-6; j_call: TRBJ1-4; clone_size: NA; d_call: TRBD1; cdr3_aa: CASSWDSLDNEKLFF; cdr3_nt: TGTGCCAGCAGTTGGGACAGCTTGGATAATGAAAAACTGTTTTTT